This TCR beta chain was retrieved from a study of blood T cell repertoires in COVID-19. Study details: The United States, Italy and Spain supplied acute and convalescent COVID-19 samples. The cDNA or gDNA used as material had been derived from T cells, B-cell-depleted T cells, or PBMCs.

Profiled with immunoSEQ multiplex PCR; TCRdb holds only in-frame clones, not every one. The sample yields 120,000 to 150,000 clones, around 89% seen once. All enrollees were roughly 18 to 90 years old and from approximately 25 US areas. Material: PBMCs or T cells enriched from blood (not recorded which). This receptor was taken from a woman in her thirties with acute COVID-19.

CDR3: CASTRTGPGELFF. The CDR3 DNA reads as TGCGCCAGCACGAGGACAGGGCCCGGGGAGCTGTTTTTT. V usage is TRBV5-1 and J usage is TRBJ2-2, with 8 positions matching TRBD1. Germline assignment: CDR1 SGHRS and CDR2 YFSETQ. J was trimmed by 6 bases and V by 6 bases; bases with no gene match: 4. The CDR3 totals 13 residues.